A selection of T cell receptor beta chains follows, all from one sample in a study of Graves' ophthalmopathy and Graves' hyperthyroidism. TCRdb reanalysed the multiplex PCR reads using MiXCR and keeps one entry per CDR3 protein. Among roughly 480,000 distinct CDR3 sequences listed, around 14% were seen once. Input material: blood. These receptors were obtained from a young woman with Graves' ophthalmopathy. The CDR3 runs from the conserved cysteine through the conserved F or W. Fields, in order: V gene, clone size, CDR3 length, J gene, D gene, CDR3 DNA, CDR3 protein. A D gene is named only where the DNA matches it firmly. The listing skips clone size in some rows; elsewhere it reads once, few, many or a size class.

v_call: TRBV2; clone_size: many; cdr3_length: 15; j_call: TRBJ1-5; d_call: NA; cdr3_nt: TGTGCCAGCAGTGAAACGGGGGTTCTCAATCAGCCCCAGCATTTT; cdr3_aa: CASSETGVLNQPQHF
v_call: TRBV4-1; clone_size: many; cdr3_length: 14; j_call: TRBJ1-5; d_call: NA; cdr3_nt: TGCGCCAGCAGCGTTCGCAGGGTACATCAGCCCCAGCATTTT; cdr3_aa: CASSVRRVHQPQHF
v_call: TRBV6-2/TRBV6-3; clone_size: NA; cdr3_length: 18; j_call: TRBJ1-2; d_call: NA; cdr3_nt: TGTGCCAGCATATTCTCCGCCGGTTTCGCGATAGCTAACTATGGCTACACCTTC; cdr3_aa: CASIFSAGFAIANYGYTF
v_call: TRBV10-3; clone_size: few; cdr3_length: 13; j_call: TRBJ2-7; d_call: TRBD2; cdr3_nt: TGTGCCACTTGGGGGGGGGGCTCCTACGAGCAGTACTTC; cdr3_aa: CATWGGGSYEQYF
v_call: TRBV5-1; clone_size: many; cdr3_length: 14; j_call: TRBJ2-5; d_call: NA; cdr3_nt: TGCGCCAGCAGCGCCTGGACATCCCAAGAGACCCAGTACTTC; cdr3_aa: CASSAWTSQETQYF
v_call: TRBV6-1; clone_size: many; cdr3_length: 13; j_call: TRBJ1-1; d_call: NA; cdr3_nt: TGTGCCAGCAGTGTGGAGGATAACACTGAAGCTTTCTTT; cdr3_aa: CASSVEDNTEAFF
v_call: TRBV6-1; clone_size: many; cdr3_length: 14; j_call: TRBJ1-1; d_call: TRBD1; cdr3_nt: TGTGCCATACGTCGGGACAGGGAGTACACTGAAGCTTTCTTT; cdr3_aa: CAIRRDREYTEAFF
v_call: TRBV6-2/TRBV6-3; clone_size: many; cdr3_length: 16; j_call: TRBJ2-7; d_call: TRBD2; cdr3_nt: TGTGCCAGCAGTTACGGTACTAGCGGGAGCTCCTACGAGCAGTACTTC; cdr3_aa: CASSYGTSGSSYEQYF
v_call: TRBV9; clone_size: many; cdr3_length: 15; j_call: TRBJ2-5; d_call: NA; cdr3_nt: TGTGCCAGCAGCGTAGTGGCGGGGTACCAAGAGACCCAGTACTTC; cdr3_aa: CASSVVAGYQETQYF
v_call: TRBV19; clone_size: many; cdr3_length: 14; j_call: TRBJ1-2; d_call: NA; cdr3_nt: TGTGCCAGTAGTACACAGGGAGCTAACTATGGCTACACCTTC; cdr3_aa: CASSTQGANYGYTF
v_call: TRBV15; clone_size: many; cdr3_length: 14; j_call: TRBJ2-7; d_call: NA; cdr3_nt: TGTGCCACCAGCGGACTGGACCGCTCCTACGAGCAGTACTTC; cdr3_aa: CATSGLDRSYEQYF
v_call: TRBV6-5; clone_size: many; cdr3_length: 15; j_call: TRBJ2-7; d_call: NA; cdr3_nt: TGTGCCAGCAGTTACCTTGGGACATACTCCTACGAGCAGTACTTC; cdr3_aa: CASSYLGTYSYEQYF
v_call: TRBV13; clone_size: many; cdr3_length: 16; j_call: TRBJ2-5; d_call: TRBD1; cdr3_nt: TGTGCCAGCAGCCCGGCCGAGACAGGGCTCCAAGAGACCCAGTACTTC; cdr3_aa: CASSPAETGLQETQYF
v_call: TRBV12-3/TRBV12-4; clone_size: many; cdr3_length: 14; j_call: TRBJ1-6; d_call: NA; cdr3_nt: TGTGCCAGCAGTTTCGAGAGGGATGTTTCACCCCTCCACTTT; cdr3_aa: CASSFERDVSPLHF
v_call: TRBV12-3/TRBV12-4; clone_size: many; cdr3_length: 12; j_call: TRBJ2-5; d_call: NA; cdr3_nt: TGTGCCAGCAGCGCCGGTGGGGAGACCCAGTACTTC; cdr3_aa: CASSAGGETQYF
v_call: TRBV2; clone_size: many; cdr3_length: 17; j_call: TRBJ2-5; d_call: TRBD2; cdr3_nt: TGTGCCAGCAGCACCTTCAGGACTAGCGGCCCGGGGGAGACCCAGTACTTC; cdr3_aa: CASSTFRTSGPGETQYF